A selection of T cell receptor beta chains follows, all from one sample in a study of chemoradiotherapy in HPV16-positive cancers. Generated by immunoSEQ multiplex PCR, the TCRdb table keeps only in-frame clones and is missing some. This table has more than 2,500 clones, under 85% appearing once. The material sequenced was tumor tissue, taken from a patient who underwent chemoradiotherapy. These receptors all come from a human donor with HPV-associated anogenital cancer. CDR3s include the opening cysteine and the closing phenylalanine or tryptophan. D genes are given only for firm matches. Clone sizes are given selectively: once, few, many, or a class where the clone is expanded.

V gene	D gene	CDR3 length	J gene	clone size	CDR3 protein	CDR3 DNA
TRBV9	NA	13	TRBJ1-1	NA	CASSVLGGSEAFF	TGTGCCAGCAGCGTATTAGGTGGGTCTGAAGCTTTCTTT
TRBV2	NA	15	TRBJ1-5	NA	CASSEQGGSNQPQHF	TGTGCCAGCAGTGAACAGGGAGGGAGCAATCAGCCCCAGCATTTT
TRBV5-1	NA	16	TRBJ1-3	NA	CASSLSETSGGNTIYF	TGCGCCAGCAGCTTGAGCGAGACCTCGGGCGGAAACACCATATATTTT
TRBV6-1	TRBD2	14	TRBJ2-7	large	CASSERTSWYEQYF	TGTGCCAGCAGTGAACGGACTAGTTGGTACGAGCAGTACTTC
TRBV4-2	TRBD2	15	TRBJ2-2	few	CASSQGLADTGELFF	TGTGCCAGCAGCCAAGGACTAGCGGACACCGGGGAGCTGTTTTTT
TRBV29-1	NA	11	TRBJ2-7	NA	CSVGGSGEQYF	TGCAGCGTGGGGGGCAGCGGCGAGCAGTACTTC
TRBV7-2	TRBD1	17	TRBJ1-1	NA	CASSLVGTGGAGTEAFF	TGTGCCAGCAGCTTAGTAGGGACAGGGGGCGCGGGGACTGAAGCTTTCTTT
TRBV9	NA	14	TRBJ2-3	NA	CASSAQWDSDTQYF	TGTGCCAGCAGCGCTCAATGGGACTCAGATACGCAGTATTTT
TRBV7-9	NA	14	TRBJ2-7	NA	CASSPQGRPYEQYF	TGTGCCAGCAGCCCTCAGGGCAGGCCGTACGAGCAGTACTTC
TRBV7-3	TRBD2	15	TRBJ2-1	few	CASSLTLAGWNEQFF	TGTGCCAGCAGCTTAACACTAGCGGGGTGGAATGAGCAGTTCTTC
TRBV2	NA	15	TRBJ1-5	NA	CASRSDQYSNQPQHF	TGTGCCAGCAGGAGTGACCAGTATAGCAATCAGCCCCAGCATTTT
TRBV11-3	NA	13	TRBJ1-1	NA	CASSLEQDTEAFF	TGTGCCAGCAGCTTAGAGCAGGACACTGAAGCTTTCTTT
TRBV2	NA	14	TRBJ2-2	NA	CASSEADWTGELFF	TGTGCCAGCAGTGAAGCGGACTGGACCGGGGAGCTGTTTTTT
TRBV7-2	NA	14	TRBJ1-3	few	CASSLALSGNTIYF	TGTGCCAGCAGCTTAGCTCTCTCTGGAAACACCATATATTTT
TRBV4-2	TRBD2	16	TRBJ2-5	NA	CASSQDRAGGPETQYF	TGTGCCAGCAGCCAAGATCGGGCGGGGGGGCCAGAGACCCAGTACTTC
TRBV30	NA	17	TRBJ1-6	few	CAWSAYWGEVGNSPLHF	TGTGCCTGGAGTGCCTATTGGGGGGAGGTTGGGAATTCACCCCTCCACTTT
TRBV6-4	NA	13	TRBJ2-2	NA	CASSDRNTGELFF	TGTGCCAGCAGTGACAGGAACACCGGGGAGCTGTTTTTT
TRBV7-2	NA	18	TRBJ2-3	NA	CASSLALRGAGSTDTQYF	TGTGCCAGCAGCTTAGCTCTCCGGGGGGCCGGTAGCACAGATACGCAGTATTTT
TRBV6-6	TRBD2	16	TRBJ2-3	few	CASSYGTSGPTDTQYF	TGTGCCAGCAGTTACGGTACTAGCGGCCCGACAGATACGCAGTATTTT
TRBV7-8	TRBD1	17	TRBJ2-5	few	CASSLAVRTGGGETQYF	TGTGCCAGCAGCTTAGCGGTCAGGACAGGGGGTGGAGAGACCCAGTACTTC
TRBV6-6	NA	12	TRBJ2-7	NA	CASSYIRSEQYF	TGTGCCAGCAGTTACATCCGGTCCGAGCAGTACTTC
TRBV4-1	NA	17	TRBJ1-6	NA	CASSQAQASSYNSPLHF	TGCGCCAGCAGCCAAGCGCAGGCGAGCTCCTATAATTCACCCCTCCACTTT
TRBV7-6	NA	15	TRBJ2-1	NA	CASSLRGARYNEQFF	TGTGCCAGCAGCTTACGAGGGGCCCGGTACAATGAGCAGTTCTTC
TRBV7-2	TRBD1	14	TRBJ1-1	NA	CASSQGQGHTEAFF	TGTGCCAGCAGCCAAGGACAGGGACATACTGAAGCTTTCTTT
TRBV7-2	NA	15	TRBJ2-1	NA	CASSSTGTAYNEQFF	TGTGCCAGCAGCTCCACCGGGACGGCTTACAATGAGCAGTTCTTC
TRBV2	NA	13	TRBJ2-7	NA	CASSGGSSYEQYF	TGTGCCAGCAGCGGTGGGTCCTCCTACGAGCAGTACTTC
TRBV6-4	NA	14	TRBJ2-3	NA	CASSEGAETDTQYF	TGTGCCAGCAGTGAGGGGGCTGAGACAGATACGCAGTATTTT
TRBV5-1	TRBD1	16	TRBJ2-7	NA	CASSLGATGNSYEQYF	TGCGCCAGCAGCTTGGGGGCGACAGGGAACTCCTACGAGCAGTACTTC
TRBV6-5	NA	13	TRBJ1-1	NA	CASSLIESTEAFF	TGTGCCAGCAGTTTAATTGAGAGCACTGAAGCTTTCTTT
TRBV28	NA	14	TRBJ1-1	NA	CASSLSDRRTEAFF	TGTGCCAGCAGTTTATCCGACAGGAGGACTGAAGCTTTCTTT
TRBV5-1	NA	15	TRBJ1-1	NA	CASSLQEQVNTEAFF	TGCGCCAGCAGCTTGCAGGAGCAGGTGAACACTGAAGCTTTCTTT
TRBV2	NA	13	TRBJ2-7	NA	CASSDSLSYEQYF	TGTGCCAGCAGTGATAGCCTCTCCTACGAGCAGTACTTC
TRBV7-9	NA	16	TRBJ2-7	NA	CASSLDLGVGVDEQYF	TGTGCCAGCAGCTTAGATCTCGGGGTGGGAGTGGACGAGCAGTACTTC
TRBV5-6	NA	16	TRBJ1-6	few	CASSFAGTGYNSPLHF	TGTGCCAGCAGCTTCGCCGGGACCGGCTATAATTCACCCCTCCACTTT
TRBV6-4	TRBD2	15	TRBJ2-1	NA	CASSDSSSGGNEQFF	TGTGCCAGCAGTGACTCTTCTAGCGGGGGCAATGAGCAGTTCTTC
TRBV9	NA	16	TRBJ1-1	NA	CASSSRASGGGTEAFF	TGTGCCAGCAGCTCCAGGGCGTCGGGTGGAGGGACTGAAGCTTTCTTT
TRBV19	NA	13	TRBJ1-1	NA	CASSPGRNTEAFF	TGTGCCAGTAGTCCAGGGAGGAACACTGAAGCTTTCTTT
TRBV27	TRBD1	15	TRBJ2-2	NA	CASRRDRGSAGELFF	TGTGCCAGCAGGAGGGACAGGGGATCGGCCGGGGAGCTGTTTTTT
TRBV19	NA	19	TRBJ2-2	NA	CASSRSPGSYFANTGELFF	TGTGCCAGTAGTCGAAGCCCAGGGAGCTATTTCGCGAACACCGGGGAGCTGTTTTTT
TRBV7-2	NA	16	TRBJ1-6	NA	CASSLGTSHYNSPLHF	TGTGCCAGCAGCTTAGGAACTAGCCACTATAATTCACCCCTCCACTTT
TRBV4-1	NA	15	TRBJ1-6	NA	CASSRSGDGNSPLHF	TGCGCCAGCAGCCGGAGCGGGGACGGGAATTCACCCCTCCACTTT
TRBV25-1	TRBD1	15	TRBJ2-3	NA	CASSVDRGLGDTQYF	TGTGCCAGCAGCGTGGACAGGGGGCTGGGAGATACGCAGTATTTT
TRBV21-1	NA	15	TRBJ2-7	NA	CASSTGHRPSYEQYF	TGTGCCAGCAGCACGGGACACCGGCCCTCCTACGAGCAGTACTTC
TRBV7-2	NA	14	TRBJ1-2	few	CASSFRGPGYGYTF	TGTGCCAGCAGCTTCCGGGGGCCTGGCTATGGCTACACCTTC
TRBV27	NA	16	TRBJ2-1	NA	CASSLTAVSSYNEQFF	TGTGCCAGCAGTTTAACGGCCGTCAGCTCCTACAATGAGCAGTTCTTC
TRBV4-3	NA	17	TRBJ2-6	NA	CASSQEPEGSGANVLTF	TGCGCCAGCAGCCAAGAACCCGAAGGGTCTGGGGCCAACGTCCTGACTTTC
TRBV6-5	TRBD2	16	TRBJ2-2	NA	CASSSGLASKGGELFF	TGTGCCAGCAGTTCGGGACTAGCCTCTAAGGGCGGGGAGCTGTTTTTT
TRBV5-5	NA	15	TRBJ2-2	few	CASSQFHRNTGELFF	TGTGCCAGCAGTCAATTCCACAGGAACACCGGGGAGCTGTTTTTT
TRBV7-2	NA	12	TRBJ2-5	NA	CASSFAGSTQYF	TGTGCCAGCAGCTTTGCGGGTTCGACCCAGTACTTC
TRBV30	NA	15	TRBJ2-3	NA	CAWGFGRGATDTQYF	TGTGCCTGGGGGTTCGGGCGGGGAGCCACAGATACGCAGTATTTT
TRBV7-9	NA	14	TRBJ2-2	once	CASSAGLGTGELFF	TGTGCCAGCAGCGCGGGACTTGGCACCGGGGAGCTGTTTTTT
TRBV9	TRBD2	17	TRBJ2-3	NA	CASSELAGTANTDTQYF	TGTGCCAGCAGCGAACTAGCGGGGACCGCCAACACAGATACGCAGTATTTT